A selection of T cell receptor beta chains follows, all from one sample in a study of shared clonotypes between healthy human individuals. Assay used: immunoSEQ multiplex PCR; TCRdb lists only in-frame clones, some missing. The table has roughly 2,300,000 clones, roughly 90% seen once. Specimen: naive CD4+ T cells from PBMCs. The receptor source for this set is a young man in good health. Some clones in this sample may be carry-over from other donors' samples. CDR3s include the opening cysteine and the closing phenylalanine or tryptophan. The order of the fields is V gene, J gene, clone size, CDR3 length, D gene, CDR3 DNA, CDR3 protein. D genes are given only for firm matches. Clone size is given for some rows only: seen once, a few or many times, or a class if the clone is expanded.

V gene: TRBV6-6; J gene: TRBJ2-7; clone size: -; CDR3 length: 12; D gene: -; CDR3 DNA: TGTGCCAGCGGGAGAGGGTCCTACGAGCAGTACTTC; CDR3 protein: CASGRGSYEQYF
V gene: TRBV6-5; J gene: TRBJ1-5; clone size: once; CDR3 length: 14; D gene: -; CDR3 DNA: TGTGCCAGCACCTTGGCAGACAGCAATCAGCCCCAGCATTTT; CDR3 protein: CASTLADSNQPQHF
V gene: TRBV12-5; J gene: TRBJ2-7; clone size: once; CDR3 length: 12; D gene: -; CDR3 DNA: TGTGCTAGTGGTTCGGGCCCCTACGAGCAGTACTTC; CDR3 protein: CASGSGPYEQYF
V gene: TRBV28; J gene: TRBJ2-1; clone size: -; CDR3 length: 17; D gene: -; CDR3 DNA: TGTGCCAGCGGTCTGGGAGGGGCCAGGGGACTCTACAATGAGCAGTTCTTC; CDR3 protein: CASGLGGARGLYNEQFF
V gene: TRBV7-3; J gene: TRBJ1-2; clone size: -; CDR3 length: 12; D gene: -; CDR3 DNA: TGTGCCAGCAGTTTTCAGGTCTATGGCTACACCTTC; CDR3 protein: CASSFQVYGYTF
V gene: TRBV9; J gene: TRBJ2-1; clone size: -; CDR3 length: 15; D gene: TRBD2; CDR3 DNA: TGTGCCAGCAGCGTAAGTACTAGCGGTTACAATGAGCAGTTCTTC; CDR3 protein: CASSVSTSGYNEQFF
V gene: TRBV27; J gene: TRBJ1-1; clone size: -; CDR3 length: 16; D gene: TRBD1; CDR3 DNA: TGTGCCAGCAGTTTAGACAGGACAGGGGGGAACACTGAAGCTTTCTTT; CDR3 protein: CASSLDRTGGNTEAFF
V gene: TRBV29-1; J gene: TRBJ2-7; clone size: -; CDR3 length: 14; D gene: TRBD2; CDR3 DNA: TGCAGCGTTGAAATTCGGGGGGTCGGGTACGAGCAGTACTTC; CDR3 protein: CSVEIRGVGYEQYF
V gene: TRBV15; J gene: TRBJ2-2; clone size: -; CDR3 length: 17; D gene: TRBD1; CDR3 DNA: TGTGCCACCAGCAGAGGTGCCGGGACAGCCAACACCGGGGAGCTGTTTTTT; CDR3 protein: CATSRGAGTANTGELFF
V gene: TRBV5-1; J gene: TRBJ1-2; clone size: -; CDR3 length: 15; D gene: -; CDR3 DNA: TGCGCCAGCAGCTTGGCGGGGCCTCCTAACTATGGCTACACCTTC; CDR3 protein: CASSLAGPPNYGYTF
V gene: TRBV4-3; J gene: TRBJ2-7; clone size: -; CDR3 length: 18; D gene: TRBD2; CDR3 DNA: TGCGCCAGCAGCCTCGGGACTAGCGGGAGGGTTAGCTCCTACGAGCAGTACTTC; CDR3 protein: CASSLGTSGRVSSYEQYF
V gene: TRBV19; J gene: TRBJ2-7; clone size: -; CDR3 length: 17; D gene: TRBD1; CDR3 DNA: TGTGCCAGTAGTCCGACCCTCCGAGGGCAGGGGGCCGGGGAGCAGTACTTC; CDR3 protein: CASSPTLRGQGAGEQYF